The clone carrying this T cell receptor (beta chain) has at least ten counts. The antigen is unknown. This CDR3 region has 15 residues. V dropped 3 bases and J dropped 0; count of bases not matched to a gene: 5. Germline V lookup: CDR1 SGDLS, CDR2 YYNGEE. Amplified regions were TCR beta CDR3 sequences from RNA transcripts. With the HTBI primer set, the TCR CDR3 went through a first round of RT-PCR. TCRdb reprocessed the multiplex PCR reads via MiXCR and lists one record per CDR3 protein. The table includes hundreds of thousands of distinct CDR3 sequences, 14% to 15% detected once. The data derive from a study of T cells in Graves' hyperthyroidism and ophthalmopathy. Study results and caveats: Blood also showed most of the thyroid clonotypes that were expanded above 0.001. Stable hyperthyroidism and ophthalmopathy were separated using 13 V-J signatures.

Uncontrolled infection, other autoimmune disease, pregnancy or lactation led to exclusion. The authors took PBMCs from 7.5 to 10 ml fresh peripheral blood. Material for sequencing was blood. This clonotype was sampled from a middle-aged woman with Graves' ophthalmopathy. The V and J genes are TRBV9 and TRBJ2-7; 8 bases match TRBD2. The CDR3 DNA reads TGTGCCAGCAGCGCAGGAGGACTAGCCTCCTACGAGCAGTACTTC. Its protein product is CASSAGGLASYEQYF. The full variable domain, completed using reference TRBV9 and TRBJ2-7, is DSGVTQTPKHLITATGQRVTLRCSPRSGDLSVYWYQQSLDQGLQFLIQYYNGEERAKGNILERFSAQQFPDLHSELNLSSLELGDSALYFCASSAGGLASYEQYFGPGTRLTVT.